Sequencing of this T cell receptor beta chain was carried out in a study of blood T cell repertoires in COVID-19. CDR1 is SGHTA and CDR2 is FQGNSA in the germline V gene. The trim removed 6 bases at V and 7 bases at J, leaving 10 bases unmatched. The CDR3 spans 14 residues. Profiled with immunoSEQ multiplex PCR; TCRdb holds only in-frame clones, not every one. The sample comprises 250,000 or so clones, 85% to 90% of which are singletons, and 1.5% to 2% rests with the top ten. The chain employs TRBV7-2 and TRBJ2-7; 9 nucleotides agree with TRBD2. The sequence derives from a woman between 50 and 59 years old who had recovered from COVID-19. Sequencing used PBMCs or T cells enriched from blood (not recorded which). The CDR3: CASRSAGGPGEQYF. The CDR3, as DNA: TGTGCCAGCAGATCGGCGGGAGGGCCAGGGGAGCAGTACTTC.